Shown below are 3 T cell receptor beta chains from a single sample sequenced in a study of control samples from healthy donors and cancer patients. Only in-frame clones appear in the TCRdb table, and some are missing; sequencing was by immunoSEQ multiplex PCR. The sample has about 38,000 clones, over 70% seen once. Sample: PBMCs. Receptor source: a woman between 55 and 75 years old with lung cancer.

The chain recombines TRBV6-5 with TRBJ1-3, with TRBD1 matching over 9 bases. This CDR3 spans 16 amino acids. Germline CDR1 reads MNHEY; CDR2 reads SVGAGI. The V gene end was trimmed by 3 bases and the J gene end by 5 bases; junction bases not matched to a gene: 8. This CDR3 is CASSYEAGQGRNTIYF. The CDR3 bases are TGTGCCAGCAGTTATGAGGCGGGACAGGGTAGAAACACCATATATTTT.

The chain uses TRBV9 and TRBJ1-5; D call uncertain. The CDR3 covers 14 residues. V lost 0 bases and J lost 9, with 13 bases in between. Germline CDR1 is SGDLS and CDR2 is YYNGEE. CDR3 residues: CASSVALNGGPQHF. The DNA for the CDR3 is TGTGCCAGCAGCGTAGCCCTAAACGGAGGGCCCCAGCATTTT.

V gene TRBV28 combines with J gene TRBJ1-4; TRBD1 might be the D (5 bases). V was shortened by 6 bases and J by 6 bases, with 11 bases between the two germline ends. Germline V lookup: CDR1 MDHEN, CDR2 SYDVKM. CDR3 length: 13 residues. This chain's CDR3 is CASSDSRDEKLFF. CDR3 coding DNA: TGTGCCAGCAGCGATAGCAGGGATGAAAAACTGTTTTTT.